This T cell receptor (beta chain) was sequenced during a study of blood T cells in healthy people across ages. Whole-study findings and limits: Both higher diversity and more naive CD4+ cells marked long-lived donors when set against aged donors. Per-million-T-cell TCR beta diversity fell roughly linearly with age.

Primed by a sample-barcoded 5' primer and a J-beta primer mix, a second PCR proceeded for roughly 6 to 12 cycles. TCRdb redid the calling of the 5' RACE reads with MiXCR, one entry per CDR3 protein. The sample lists about 830,000 distinct CDR3 sequences; around 62% were seen once. With 0 bases clipped from V and 6 bases from J, the junction kept 3 bases outside the gene matches. The CDR3 loop spans 14 amino acids. Germline V gene lookup returns CDR1 SGDLS and CDR2 YYNGEE. At least 6 micrograms of total RNA were extracted per sample. This clonotype has just a few counts. Its antigen remains unknown. This TCR derives from a man under 40 in good health. Sequenced material: blood. This chain joins TRBV9 and TRBJ2-1, with 7 bases identical to TRBD2. CDR3 in amino acids: CASSVGSGGNEQFF. DNA for the CDR3: TGTGCCAGCAGCGTAGGTTCGGGGGGCAATGAGCAGTTCTTC.